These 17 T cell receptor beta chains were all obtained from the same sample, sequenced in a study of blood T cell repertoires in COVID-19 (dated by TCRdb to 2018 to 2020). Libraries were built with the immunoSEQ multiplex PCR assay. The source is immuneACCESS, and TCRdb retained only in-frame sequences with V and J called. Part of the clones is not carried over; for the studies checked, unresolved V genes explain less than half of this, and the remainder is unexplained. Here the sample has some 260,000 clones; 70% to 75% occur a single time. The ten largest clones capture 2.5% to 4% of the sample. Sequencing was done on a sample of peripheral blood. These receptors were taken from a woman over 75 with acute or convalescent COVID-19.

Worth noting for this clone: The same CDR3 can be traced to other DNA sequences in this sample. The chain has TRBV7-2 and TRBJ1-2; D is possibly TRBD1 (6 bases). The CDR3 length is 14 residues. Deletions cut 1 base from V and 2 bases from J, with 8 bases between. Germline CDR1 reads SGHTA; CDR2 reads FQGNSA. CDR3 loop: CASSLGQGNYGYTF. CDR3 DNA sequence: TGTGCCAGCAGCTTAGGGCAGGGGAACTATGGCTACACCTTC.

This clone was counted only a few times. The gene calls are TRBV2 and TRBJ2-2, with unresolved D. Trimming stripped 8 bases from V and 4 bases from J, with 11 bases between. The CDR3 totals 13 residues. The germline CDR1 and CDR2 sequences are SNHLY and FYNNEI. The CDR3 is CASGQDPTGELFF. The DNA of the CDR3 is TGTGCCAGCGGGCAGGATCCCACCGGGGAGCTGTTTTTT. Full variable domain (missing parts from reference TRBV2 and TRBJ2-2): EPEVTQTPSHQVTQMGQEVILRCVPISNHLYFYWYRQILGQKVEFLVSFYNNEISEKSEIFDDQFSVERPDGSNFTLKIRSTKLEDSAMYFCASGQDPTGELFFGEGSRLTVL.

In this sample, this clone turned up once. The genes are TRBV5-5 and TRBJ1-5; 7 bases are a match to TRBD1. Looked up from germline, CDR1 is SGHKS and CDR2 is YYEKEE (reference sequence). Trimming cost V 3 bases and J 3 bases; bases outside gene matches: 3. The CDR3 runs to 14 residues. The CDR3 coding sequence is TGTGCCAGCAGCTACACAGGGGTCAATCAGCCCCAGCATTTT. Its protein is CASSYTGVNQPQHF.

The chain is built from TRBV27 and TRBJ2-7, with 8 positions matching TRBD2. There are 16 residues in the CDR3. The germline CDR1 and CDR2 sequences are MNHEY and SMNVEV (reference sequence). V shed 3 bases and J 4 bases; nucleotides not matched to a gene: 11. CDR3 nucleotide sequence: TGTGCCAGCAGTTTCAGTGCTGTCCGGGAGGGGTACGAGCAGTACTTC. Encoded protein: CASSFSAVREGYEQYF.

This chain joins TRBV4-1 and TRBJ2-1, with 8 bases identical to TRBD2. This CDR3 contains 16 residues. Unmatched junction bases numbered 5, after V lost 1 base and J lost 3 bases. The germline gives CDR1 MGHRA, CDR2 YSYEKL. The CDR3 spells CASSQAPTSVYNEQFF. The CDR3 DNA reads TGCGCCAGCAGCCAAGCTCCGACTAGCGTCTACAATGAGCAGTTCTTC.

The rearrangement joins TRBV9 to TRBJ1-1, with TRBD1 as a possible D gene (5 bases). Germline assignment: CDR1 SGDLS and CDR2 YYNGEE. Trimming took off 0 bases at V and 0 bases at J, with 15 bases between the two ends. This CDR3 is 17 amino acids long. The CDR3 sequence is CASSVGVGGALNTEAFF. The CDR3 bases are TGTGCCAGCAGCGTAGGTGTCGGAGGGGCCCTGAACACTGAAGCTTTCTTT.

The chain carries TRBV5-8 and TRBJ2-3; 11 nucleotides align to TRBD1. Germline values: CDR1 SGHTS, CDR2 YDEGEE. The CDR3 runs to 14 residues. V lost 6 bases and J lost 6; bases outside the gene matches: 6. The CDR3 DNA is TGTGCCAGCAACTCGGGACAGGGGGTGGATACGCAGTATTTT. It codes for CASNSGQGVDTQYF.

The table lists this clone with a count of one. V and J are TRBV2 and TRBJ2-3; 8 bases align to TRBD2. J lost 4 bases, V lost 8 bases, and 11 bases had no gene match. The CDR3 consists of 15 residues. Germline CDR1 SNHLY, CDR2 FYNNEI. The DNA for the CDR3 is TGTGCCAGCCGGGGGGGGGACCAGCGGTCAGATACGCAGTATTTT. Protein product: CASRGGDQRSDTQYF.

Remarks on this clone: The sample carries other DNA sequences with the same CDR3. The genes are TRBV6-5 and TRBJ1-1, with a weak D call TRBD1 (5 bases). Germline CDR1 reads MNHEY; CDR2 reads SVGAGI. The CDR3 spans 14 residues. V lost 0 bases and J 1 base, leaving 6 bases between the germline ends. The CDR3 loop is CASSYSDRNTEAFF. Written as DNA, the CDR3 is TGTGCCAGCAGTTACTCAGACAGGAACACTGAAGCTTTCTTT.

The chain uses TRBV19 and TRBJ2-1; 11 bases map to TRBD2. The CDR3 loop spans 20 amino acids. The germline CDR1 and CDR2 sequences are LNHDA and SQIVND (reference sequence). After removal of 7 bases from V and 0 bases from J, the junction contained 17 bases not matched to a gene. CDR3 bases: TGTGCCAGTACTGGGACTAGCGGACGGAAATGGGGCATCTCCTACAATGAGCAGTTCTTC. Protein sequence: CASTGTSGRKWGISYNEQFF.

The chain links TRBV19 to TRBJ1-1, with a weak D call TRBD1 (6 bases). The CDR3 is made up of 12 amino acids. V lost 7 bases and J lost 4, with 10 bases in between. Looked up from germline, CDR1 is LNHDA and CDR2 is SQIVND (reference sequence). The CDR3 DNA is TGTGCCAGTAACGGGGGGCTCACTGAAGCTTTCTTT. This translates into CASNGGLTEAFF.

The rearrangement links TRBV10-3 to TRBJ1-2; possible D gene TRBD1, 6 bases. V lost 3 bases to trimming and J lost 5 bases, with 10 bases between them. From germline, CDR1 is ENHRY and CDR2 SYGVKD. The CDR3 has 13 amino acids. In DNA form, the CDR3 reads TGTGCCATCAGTGATCAGGGGATTTATGGCTACACCTTC. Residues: CAISDQGIYGYTF.

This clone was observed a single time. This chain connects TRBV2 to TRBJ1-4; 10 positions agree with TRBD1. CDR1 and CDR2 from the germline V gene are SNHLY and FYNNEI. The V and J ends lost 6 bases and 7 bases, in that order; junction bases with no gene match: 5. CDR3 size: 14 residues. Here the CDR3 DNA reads TGTGCCAGCAGGGAGACAGGGGGCGGTGAAAAACTGTTTTTT. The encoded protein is CASRETGGGEKLFF.

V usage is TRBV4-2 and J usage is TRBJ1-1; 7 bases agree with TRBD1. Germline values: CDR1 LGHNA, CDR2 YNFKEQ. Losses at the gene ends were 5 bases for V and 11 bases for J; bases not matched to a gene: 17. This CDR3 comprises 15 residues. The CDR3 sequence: CASSVDKRNRGFAFF. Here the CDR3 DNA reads TGTGCCAGCAGCGTAGACAAAAGGAACAGGGGATTCGCTTTCTTT.

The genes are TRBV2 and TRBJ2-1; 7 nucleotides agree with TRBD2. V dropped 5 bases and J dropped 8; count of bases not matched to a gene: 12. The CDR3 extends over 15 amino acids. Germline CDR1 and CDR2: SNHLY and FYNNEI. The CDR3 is CASSRRTREVDEQFF. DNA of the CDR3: TGTGCCAGCAGTAGGCGGACTAGAGAGGTAGATGAGCAGTTCTTC.

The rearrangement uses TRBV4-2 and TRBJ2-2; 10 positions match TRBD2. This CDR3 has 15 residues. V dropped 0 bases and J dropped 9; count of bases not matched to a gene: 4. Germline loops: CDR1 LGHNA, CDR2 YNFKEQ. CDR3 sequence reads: CASSQDGTSDRELFF. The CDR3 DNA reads TGTGCCAGCAGCCAAGACGGGACTAGCGACAGGGAGCTGTTTTTT.

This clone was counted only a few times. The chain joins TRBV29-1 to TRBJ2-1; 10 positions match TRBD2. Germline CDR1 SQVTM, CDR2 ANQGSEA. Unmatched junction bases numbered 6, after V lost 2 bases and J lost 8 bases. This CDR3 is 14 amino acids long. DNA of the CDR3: TGCAGCGTTGAAAAGCTAGCGGGAGTGGATGAGCAGTTCTTC. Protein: CSVEKLAGVDEQFF.